This TCR beta chain was identified during a study of T cell responses to AZD1222 COVID-19 vaccine. In its sample, this clone was seen once. Antigen: not known. The same CDR3 arises from other DNA sequences in this sample as well. General study results and limits: Most donors were white British, females outnumbered males, and clonal diversity was possibly underestimated. Among vaccine-associated CD4 TCRs, coverage spanned spike, with dominance at 160-218 and 743-854. Seropositivity was recorded at baseline in only 6 or 7 AZD1222 recipients. None of the repertoires were sampled until the peak T cell response had passed.

Germline assignment: CDR1 SGHTA and CDR2 FQGTGA. Trimming pared 1 base from V and 0 bases from J, leaving 7 bases between. CDR3 length equals 15 residues. Sequenced by immunoSEQ multiplex PCR; TCRdb stores in-frame clones only, minus some. The profile shows 150,000 to 200,000 clones, less than 95% of them singletons. The chain is built from TRBV7-3 and TRBJ2-1; D is unresolved. The sequence came from an adult in good health. The sample here was peripheral blood, taken on day 0 of AZD1222 vaccination. CDR3 sequence (DNA): TGTGCCAGCAGCTTAAGTGGAAGCTCCTACAATGAGCAGTTCTTC. Translated: CASSLSGSSYNEQFF.